A selection of T cell receptor beta chains follows, all from one sample in a study of identical twins. TCRdb ran MiXCR on the 5' RACE reads and lists one entry per CDR3 protein. The sample includes under 450,000 distinct CDR3 sequences, around a sixth seen only once; the top ten take approximately 12%. Sequenced: naive T cells sorted from blood. The receptors were gathered from a man aged 45-65 years in good health. The conserved cysteine and the conserved F or W are not part of the CDR3 here. The D gene is left open where the match is weak.

J gene: TRBJ2-1
V gene: TRBV18
D gene: -
CDR3 protein: ASSTQGLVYNEQF

J gene: TRBJ2-1
V gene: TRBV20-1
D gene: TRBD2
CDR3 protein: SARDKTSGGNEQF

J gene: TRBJ2-6
V gene: TRBV12-3/TRBV12-4
D gene: TRBD1
CDR3 protein: ASSLAFGQGPPSSGANVLT

J gene: TRBJ2-7
V gene: TRBV6-2/TRBV6-3
D gene: -
CDR3 protein: ASSYSGGRRYEQY

J gene: TRBJ1-1
V gene: TRBV4-1
D gene: -
CDR3 protein: ASSQEGGRLNTEAF

J gene: TRBJ2-7
V gene: TRBV5-1
D gene: TRBD2
CDR3 protein: ASSWTSGKTEQY

J gene: TRBJ1-6
V gene: TRBV27
D gene: -
CDR3 protein: ASSYSPGTAQSSYNSPLH

J gene: TRBJ2-1
V gene: TRBV2
D gene: TRBD1
CDR3 protein: ASSDPRSGQGMGEQF

J gene: TRBJ1-1
V gene: TRBV6-2/TRBV6-3
D gene: -
CDR3 protein: ASSYPTLNTEAF

J gene: TRBJ2-2
V gene: TRBV12-3/TRBV12-4
D gene: -
CDR3 protein: ASSFLWSGELF

J gene: TRBJ2-3
V gene: TRBV5-1
D gene: TRBD2
CDR3 protein: ASSLERGAGTDTQY

J gene: TRBJ2-1
V gene: TRBV29-1
D gene: -
CDR3 protein: SVAESSYNEQF

J gene: TRBJ2-7
V gene: TRBV5-1
D gene: TRBD2
CDR3 protein: ASSGAGESYEQY

J gene: TRBJ2-5
V gene: TRBV7-4
D gene: TRBD2
CDR3 protein: ASITGGQETQY

J gene: TRBJ1-6
V gene: TRBV15
D gene: -
CDR3 protein: ATSTENSPLH

J gene: TRBJ1-1
V gene: TRBV25-1
D gene: -
CDR3 protein: NVVGTGTNTEAF

J gene: TRBJ2-7
V gene: TRBV5-6
D gene: TRBD2
CDR3 protein: ASSLYGRESIPYEQY

J gene: TRBJ2-5
V gene: TRBV7-8
D gene: -
CDR3 protein: ASSLDRGWGETQY

J gene: TRBJ2-5
V gene: TRBV10-3
D gene: TRBD2
CDR3 protein: AIRPSGGYQETQY

J gene: TRBJ2-2
V gene: TRBV10-2
D gene: -
CDR3 protein: ASSAIEPGELF

J gene: TRBJ2-3
V gene: TRBV7-6
D gene: TRBD2
CDR3 protein: ASSRIAGGFFSTDTQY

J gene: TRBJ2-7
V gene: TRBV6-5
D gene: -
CDR3 protein: ASSYAGPGEQY

J gene: TRBJ2-1
V gene: TRBV4-2
D gene: -
CDR3 protein: ASSQEVGTKYNEQF

J gene: TRBJ2-4
V gene: TRBV30
D gene: -
CDR3 protein: AWSVPGGHIQY

J gene: TRBJ2-3
V gene: TRBV4-2
D gene: TRBD1
CDR3 protein: ASSQTQGVRTDTQY

J gene: TRBJ2-1
V gene: TRBV12-3/TRBV12-4
D gene: -
CDR3 protein: ASSSGDNYNEQF

J gene: TRBJ1-1
V gene: TRBV14
D gene: -
CDR3 protein: ASSQVRDTEAF

J gene: TRBJ2-1
V gene: TRBV4-1
D gene: TRBD1
CDR3 protein: ASSQEPSGTGGHEQF

J gene: TRBJ2-1
V gene: TRBV6-2/TRBV6-3
D gene: TRBD2
CDR3 protein: ASSPFGAGGVSNEQF

J gene: TRBJ2-1
V gene: TRBV29-1
D gene: TRBD2
CDR3 protein: SVESSGSSYNEQF

J gene: TRBJ2-5
V gene: TRBV10-2
D gene: TRBD2
CDR3 protein: ASSEGLAGGEETQY

J gene: TRBJ2-7
V gene: TRBV9
D gene: TRBD2
CDR3 protein: ASSVAQGGWYEQY

J gene: TRBJ1-1
V gene: TRBV5-1
D gene: TRBD1
CDR3 protein: ASSFFEAGGVNTEAF

J gene: TRBJ2-1
V gene: TRBV9
D gene: -
CDR3 protein: ASSVAGREDEQF

J gene: TRBJ2-7
V gene: TRBV20-1
D gene: TRBD1
CDR3 protein: SASYGQGGYYEQY

J gene: TRBJ2-7
V gene: TRBV12-3/TRBV12-4
D gene: -
CDR3 protein: ASSLWARGGYEQY